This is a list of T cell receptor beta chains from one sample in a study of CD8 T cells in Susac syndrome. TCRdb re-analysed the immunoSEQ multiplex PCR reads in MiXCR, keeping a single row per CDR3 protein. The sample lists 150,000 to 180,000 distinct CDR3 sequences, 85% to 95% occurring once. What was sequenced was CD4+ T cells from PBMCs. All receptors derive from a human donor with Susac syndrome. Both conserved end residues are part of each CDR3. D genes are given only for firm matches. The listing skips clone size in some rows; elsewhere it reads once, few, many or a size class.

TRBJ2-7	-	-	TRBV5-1	CASSFLGPSGEQYF	TGCGCCAGCAGCTTCCTTGGACCCTCCGGGGAGCAGTACTTC
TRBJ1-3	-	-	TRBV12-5	CASVATIYF	TGTGCTAGCGTGGCCACCATATATTTT
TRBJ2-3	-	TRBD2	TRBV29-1	CSALSGGRDTQYF	TGCAGCGCTCTTAGCGGGGGTAGGGATACGCAGTATTTT
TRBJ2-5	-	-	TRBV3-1	CASSQGGSEERPTYF	TGTGCCAGCAGCCAAGGGGGAAGCGAGGAGAGACCCACCTACTTC
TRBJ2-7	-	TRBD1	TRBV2	CATPLSTGTGMYEQYF	TGTGCCACCCCATTATCAACCGGGACAGGGATGTACGAGCAGTACTTC
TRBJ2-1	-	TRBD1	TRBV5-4	CASSYDRGTYNEQFF	TGTGCCAGCAGCTACGACAGGGGCACCTACAATGAGCAGTTCTTC
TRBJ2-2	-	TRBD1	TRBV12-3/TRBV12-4	CASSSWTGYTGELFF	TGTGCCAGCAGTTCATGGACAGGCTACACCGGGGAGCTGTTTTTT
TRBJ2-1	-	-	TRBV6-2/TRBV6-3	CASRLAGNEQFF	TGTGCCAGCAGGCTGGCAGGCAATGAGCAGTTCTTC
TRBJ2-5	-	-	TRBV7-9	CASSPFGETQYF	TGTGCCAGCAGCCCCTTTGGAGAGACCCAGTACTTC
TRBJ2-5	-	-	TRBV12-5	CASAREETQYF	TGTGCTAGTGCCCGAGAAGAGACCCAGTACTTC
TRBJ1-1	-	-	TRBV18	CASSPNRDTEAFF	TGTGCCAGCTCACCTAATCGGGACACTGAAGCTTTCTTT
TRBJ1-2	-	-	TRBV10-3	CAIRAQGGQYYGYTF	TGTGCCATCAGGGCCCAGGGCGGACAATACTATGGCTACACCTTC
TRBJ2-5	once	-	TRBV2	CASSAGAPGVLTQYF	TGTGCCAGCAGTGCGGGGGCCCCAGGGGTGTTGACCCAGTACTTC
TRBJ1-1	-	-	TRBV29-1	CSAARDLAFF	TGCAGCGCAGCCAGGGACTTGGCTTTCTTT
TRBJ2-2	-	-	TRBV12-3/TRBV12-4	CASRGSGQQTTGELFF	TGTGCCAGCAGAGGGAGCGGACAGCAAACCACCGGGGAGCTGTTTTTT
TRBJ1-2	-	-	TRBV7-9	CASSLGLGAYGYTF	TGTGCCAGCAGCTTAGGCTTGGGGGCCTATGGCTACACCTTC
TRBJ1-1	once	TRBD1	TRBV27	CASSPTTGAYTEAFF	TGTGCCAGCAGCCCGACGACAGGGGCTTACACTGAAGCTTTCTTT
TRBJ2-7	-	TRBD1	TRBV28	CASRSGTAFYEQYF	TGTGCCAGCAGATCCGGGACAGCCTTCTACGAGCAGTACTTC
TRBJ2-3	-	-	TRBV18	CASSSQGDTQYF	TGTGCCAGCTCATCCCAGGGAGATACGCAGTATTTT
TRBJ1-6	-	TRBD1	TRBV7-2	CASSDRGLYNSPLHF	TGTGCCAGCAGCGACAGGGGGTTATATAATTCACCCCTCCACTTT
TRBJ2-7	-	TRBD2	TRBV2	CASSDVGGGRNEQYF	TGTGCCAGCAGTGATGTAGGCGGGGGGAGGAACGAGCAGTACTTC
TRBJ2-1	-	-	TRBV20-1	CSAIGGGNEQFF	TGCAGTGCTATAGGGGGAGGCAATGAGCAGTTCTTC
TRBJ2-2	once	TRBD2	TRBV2	CASSVTSGTNTGELFF	TGTGCCAGCAGTGTTACTAGCGGGACGAACACCGGGGAGCTGTTTTTT
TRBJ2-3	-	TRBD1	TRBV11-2	CASSQTGPRHTQYF	TGTGCCAGCAGCCAGACAGGGCCCAGACATACGCAGTATTTT
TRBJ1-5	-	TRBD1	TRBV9	CASSEGGDRSNQPQHF	TGTGCCAGCAGCGAGGGTGGGGACAGGAGCAATCAGCCCCAGCATTTT
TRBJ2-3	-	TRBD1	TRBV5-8	CASSLGQGVTDTQYF	TGTGCCAGCAGCTTGGGACAGGGGGTCACAGATACGCAGTATTTT